This passage covers 20 T cell receptor beta chains from one sample sequenced in a study of early T cells in non-severe SARS-CoV-2 infection. MiXCR, applied by TCRdb to the 5' RACE reads, yields one record per CDR3 protein. The sample has fewer than 100,000 distinct CDR3 sequences; about 12% are singletons. Sequenced sample: whole blood. These receptors were taken from an adult who was a healthcare worker with PCR-confirmed SARS-CoV-2 infection or an uninfected control (not recorded which).

This clonotype occurred many times. The chain is built from TRBV2 and TRBJ2-2; the D gene is possibly TRBD1 (6 bases). This CDR3 is 16 amino acids long. Germline V gives CDR1 SNHLY, CDR2 FYNNEI. The V end lost 10 bases, the J end lost 2 bases, and 20 bases lay between the germline ends. The CDR3 region has the DNA TGTGCCACCGAGCCGAAAGACAGGCTAAACACCGGGGAGCTGTTTTTT. Its translation: CATEPKDRLNTGELFF. Filled out from reference TRBV2 and TRBJ2-2, the complete variable domain reads EPEVTQTPSHQVTQMGQEVILRCVPISNHLYFYWYRQILGQKVEFLVSFYNNEISEKSEIFDDQFSVERPDGSNFTLKIRSTKLEDSAMYFCATEPKDRLNTGELFFGEGSRLTVL.

The chain links TRBV7-3 to TRBJ2-7; either TRBD1 or TRBD2 may supply D (6 bases each). The CDR3 runs 15 residues. Germline assignment: CDR1 SGHTA and CDR2 FQGTGA. V dropped 2 bases and J dropped 2 bases, with 13 bases sitting between them. CDR3 nucleotide sequence: TGTGCCAGCAGCTTAGCAGCAGGGGAGGCCTACGAGCAGTACTTC. This translates into CASSLAAGEAYEQYF. The variable domain in full, with the rest retrieved from reference TRBV7-3 and TRBJ2-7, is GAGVSQTPSNKVTEKGKYVELRCDPISGHTALYWYRQSLGQGPEFLIYFQGTGAADDSGLPNDRFFAVRPEGSVSTLKIQRTERGDSAVYLCASSLAAGEAYEQYFGPGTRLTVT.

This clonotype is medium-sized within its sample. The gene calls are TRBV29-1 and TRBJ1-4; TRBD1 might be the D (5 bases). The V gene lost 6 bases and the J gene lost 8 bases, with 16 bases spanning the gap. Germline V gene sequence: CDR1 SQVTM, CDR2 ANQGSEA. This CDR3 comprises 13 residues. The CDR3 reads CSVPGTVDEKLFF. CDR3 nucleotide sequence: TGCAGCGTCCCCGGGACGGTGGACGAAAAACTGTTTTTT.

About this clonotype: A much larger clonotype is one base distant, so this may be a read error. J is TRBJ2-7 and V is TRBV4-1; 9 bases map to TRBD1. The CDR3 sequence is 14 residues long. The germline gives CDR1 MGHRA, CDR2 YSYEKL. Here the CDR3 reads CAGSLGQGSQEQYF. In DNA form, the CDR3 reads TGCGCCGGCAGCCTAGGACAGGGGAGTCAGGAGCAGTACTTC.

There are a few counts of this clonotype. The V gene is TRBV5-6, the J gene TRBJ2-2; 8 bases map to TRBD2. Germline V gives CDR1 SGHDT, CDR2 YYEEEE. The CDR3 runs to 17 residues. Trimming took 0 bases from V and 5 from J; bases not matched to a gene: 9. The DNA of the CDR3 is TGTGCCAGCAGCTTGGTAATCGCTAGCGGGCCAACCGGGGAGCTGTTTTTT. Encoded protein: CASSLVIASGPTGELFF. The complete variable domain, with remaining parts taken from reference TRBV5-6 and TRBJ2-2, reads DAGVTQSPTHLIKTRGQQVTLRCSPKSGHDTVSWYQQALGQGPQFIFQYYEEEERQRGNFPDRFSGHQFPNYSSELNVNALLLGDSALYLCASSLVIASGPTGELFFGEGSRLTVL.

This clonotype was seen repeatedly, ten times or more. This chain uses TRBV20-1 with TRBJ2-1; 9 bases line up with TRBD2. The germline V gene has CDR1 DFQATT and CDR2 SNEGSKA (reference sequence). The CDR3 sequence is 14 residues long. CDR3 DNA sequence: TGCAGGAGCTATGGCGGGAGGGCCATCGATGAGCAGTTCTTC. Encoded protein: CRSYGGRAIDEQFF.

The V gene is TRBV29-1, the J gene TRBJ2-7; D may be TRBD1 (6 bases). Trimming shortened V by 7 bases and J by 3 bases, and 16 bases separated the two germline ends. The CDR3 is 13 residues long. Germline CDR1 and CDR2: SQVTM and ANQGSEA. CDR3: CSAYRDNLYEQYF. The CDR3 nucleotides read TGCAGCGCATACCGGGACAACCTCTACGAGCAGTACTTC.

There are a few counts of this clonotype. This CDR3 is CASSLGAGSMQPQHF. The CDR3, as DNA: TGTGCCAGCAGCTTAGGAGCGGGATCAATGCAGCCCCAGCATTTT. The genes are TRBV13 and TRBJ1-5; D not certain. Germline CDR1 is PRHDT and CDR2 is FYEKMQ (reference sequence). The CDR3 covers 15 residues. V gave up 0 bases and J gave up 7 bases, with 13 bases separating them.

This clonotype was observed at least ten times. This chain uses TRBV18 with TRBJ1-1; no clear D. Trimming took off 6 bases at V and 1 base at J, with 9 bases between the two ends. Germline CDR1 KGHSH, CDR2 LQKENI. The CDR3 consists of 13 residues. The CDR3 loop reads CASSLTANTEAFF. CDR3 bases: TGTGCCAGCTCGCTCACAGCGAACACTGAAGCTTTCTTT.

This clonotype has just a few counts. The chain has TRBV18 and TRBJ2-7, with 8 bases that match TRBD1. Germline CDR1 is KGHSH and CDR2 is LQKENI. V dropped 1 base and J dropped 1; count of bases not matched to a gene: 0. The CDR3 sequence is 14 residues long. In DNA, the CDR3 is TGTGCCAGCTCACCACGGGACAGGTCCTACGAGCAGTACTTC. Translating it yields CASSPRDRSYEQYF.

This clonotype was recorded at least ten times. This chain links TRBV7-8 with TRBJ2-3, with 10 bases lining up with TRBD2. Germline CDR1 is SGHVS and CDR2 is FQNEAQ. V shed 7 bases, J shed 1 base, and the junction held 17 bases outside the gene matches. CDR3 length: 19 residues. The CDR3 nucleotides read TGTGCCAGCACCATATGGCTAGCGGGAGTCCACGAGGGCACAGATACGCAGTATTTT. As protein: CASTIWLAGVHEGTDTQYF.

This clonotype was seen ten or more times. V and J are TRBV11-2 and TRBJ2-3; 7 nucleotides match TRBD2. CDR1 is SGHAT, CDR2 FQNNGV, per germline. CDR3 length: 14 residues. V lost 2 bases and J lost 5; bases outside the gene matches: 4. CDR3 DNA: TGTGCCAGCAGCTTAAACGGGAGGTTAGATACGCAGTATTTT. Its translation is CASSLNGRLDTQYF.

The table lists this clonotype with a few counts. CDR3 nucleotides: TGTGCCAGCAGCATCTTTAGCGGGAGGGCCGGAAATGAGCAGTTCTTC. This gives the protein CASSIFSGRAGNEQFF. V and J are TRBV7-2 and TRBJ2-1, with TRBD2 matching 11 bases. CDR1 and CDR2 from the germline V gene are SGHTA and FQGNSA. The CDR3 has 16 amino acids. Germline trimming cut 5 bases from V and 7 bases from J; bases unmatched to any gene: 10.

V usage is TRBV24-1 and J usage is TRBJ2-3; weak D call: TRBD1 (5 bases). Looked up from germline, CDR1 is KGHDR and CDR2 is SFDVKD. Trimming removed 6 bases at V and 4 bases at J, with 13 bases between. The CDR3 has 14 amino acids. CDR3: CATSSSQGADTQYF. For the CDR3, the DNA is TGTGCCACCAGTTCCAGCCAGGGTGCAGATACGCAGTATTTT.

This clonotype was seen many times. V gene TRBV27 combines with J gene TRBJ2-2; 8 nucleotides agree with TRBD1. This CDR3 contains 14 residues. The junction had 6 bases not matched to a gene; V was cut back by 6 bases and J by 6 bases. Germline lookup yields CDR1 MNHEY and CDR2 SMNVEV (reference sequence). CDR3 nucleotide sequence: TGTGCCAGCAGGGGACAGGCCACCGCCGGGGAGCTGTTTTTT. It encodes CASRGQATAGELFF.

The chain links TRBV28 to TRBJ2-7, with 9 bases identical to TRBD1. Looked up from germline, CDR1 is MDHEN and CDR2 is SYDVKM. The CDR3 totals 17 residues. Trimming cost V 9 bases and J 0 bases; bases outside gene matches: 15. The CDR3, as DNA: TGTGCCAGACCTCGCCGGGGACAGGGCCCTAGCTCCTACGAGCAGTACTTC. This gives the protein CARPRRGQGPSSYEQYF. The full variable domain, its missing parts supplied by reference TRBV28 and TRBJ2-7, is DVKVTQSSRYLVKRTGEKVFLECVQDMDHENMFWYRQDPGLGLRLIYFSYDVKMKEKGDIPEGYSVSREKKERFSLILESASTNQTSMYLCARPRRGQGPSSYEQYFGPGTRLTVT.

This clonotype was found a few times. The rearrangement links TRBV28 to TRBJ2-7; D is possibly TRBD2 (6 bases). This CDR3 comprises 14 residues. Germline values: CDR1 MDHEN, CDR2 SYDVKM. Trimming pared 5 bases from V and 6 bases from J, leaving 17 bases between. The CDR3 DNA sequence: TGTGCCAGCAGTCCCGCAGGAGGGTATTTCGAGCAGTACTTC. It encodes CASSPAGGYFEQYF.

The chain joins TRBV7-9 to TRBJ2-7, with D perhaps TRBD1 or TRBD2 (6 bases each). Trimming took off 7 bases at V and 2 bases at J, with 18 bases between the two ends. The CDR3 runs to 15 residues. Looked up from germline, CDR1 is SEHNR and CDR2 is FQNEAQ (reference sequence). The CDR3 here is CASTGGEISPYEQYF. Written as DNA, the CDR3 is TGTGCCAGCACCGGGGGCGAGATCAGTCCCTACGAGCAGTACTTC.

This clonotype has more than one count but fewer than ten. V gene TRBV7-9 combines with J gene TRBJ2-3; D is uncertain. In germline, CDR1 is SEHNR, CDR2 FQNEAQ (reference sequence). This CDR3 has 14 residues. Trimming took 3 bases from V and 8 from J, leaving 15 bases between them. CDR3 protein: CASSFSEQSGTQYF. Written as DNA, the CDR3 is TGTGCCAGCAGCTTCTCCGAACAGTCTGGTACGCAGTATTTT.

This clonotype has at least ten counts. This sequence joins TRBV6-5 and TRBJ2-1, with D perhaps matching TRBD2 (6 bases). Trimming took off 8 bases at V and 3 bases at J, with 14 bases between the two ends. Germline V lookup: CDR1 MNHEY, CDR2 SVGAGI. This CDR3 has 14 residues. The chain's CDR3 is CASRPGDVYNEQFF. CDR3 sequence (DNA): TGTGCCAGCCGGCCGGGGGACGTCTACAATGAGCAGTTCTTC.